These 26 T cell receptor beta chains were all obtained from the same sample, sequenced in a study of shared clonotypes between healthy human individuals. Profiling relied on immunoSEQ multiplex PCR, and the TCRdb table lists in-frame clones only, not all of them. The sample has about 530,000 clones; around 96% are singletons. Material for sequencing was naive CD4+ T cells sorted from blood. Subset here: CD45RA+ positively selected. The receptors originated from a woman younger than 45 in good health.

J is TRBJ2-5 and V is TRBV5-1; D gene uncertain. This CDR3 region has 15 residues. From germline, CDR1 is SGHRS and CDR2 YFSETQ. Between the trimmed V and J ends, which lost 1 base and 5 bases, there was a span of 15 bases. This chain's CDR3 is CASSLLSQGRETQYF. The CDR3, as DNA: TGCGCCAGCAGCTTGTTATCCCAAGGTCGGGAGACCCAGTACTTC.

This chain uses TRBV2 with TRBJ2-7; TRBD1 aligns across 7 bases. Per germline, CDR1 SNHLY and CDR2 FYNNEI. V lost 10 bases to trimming and J lost 4 bases; unmatched junction nucleotides: 10. The CDR3 extends over 13 amino acids. The CDR3 region is CATDRVVPYEQYF. As DNA, the CDR3 is TGTGCCACCGACAGGGTCGTTCCTTACGAGCAGTACTTC.

This clone was seen just once. The rearrangement links TRBV7-2 to TRBJ1-1; TRBD1 matches 8 bases. J was trimmed by 6 bases and V by 6 bases; bases with no gene match: 9. CDR1 and CDR2 from the germline V gene are SGHTA and FQGNSA. The CDR3 is 14 residues long. Here the CDR3 DNA reads TGTGCCAGCAGGGTGACAGGGGTTCTCGCTGAAGCTTTCTTT. Protein: CASRVTGVLAEAFF.

CDR3 loop: CASSLGVSGANVLTF. For the CDR3, the DNA is TGTGCCAGCAGCCTAGGAGTTTCTGGGGCCAACGTCCTGACTTTC. The gene calls are TRBV6-1 and TRBJ2-6, with D hard to call. This CDR3 is built from 15 residues. In germline, CDR1 is MNHNS, CDR2 SASEGT. V dropped 6 bases and J dropped 1 base, with 10 bases sitting between them.

The rearrangement uses TRBV28 and TRBJ2-7, with 11 bases matching TRBD1. Germline V lookup: CDR1 MDHEN, CDR2 SYDVKM. The CDR3 spans 14 residues. Germline trimming cut 6 bases from V and 5 bases from J; bases unmatched to any gene: 6. The CDR3 region is CASSQWTGGNEQYF. CDR3 DNA: TGTGCCAGCAGCCAATGGACAGGGGGCAACGAGCAGTACTTC.

This clone was recorded a few times. The V call is TRBV28, the J call TRBJ1-5; 10 bases match TRBD1. After removal of 3 bases from V and 0 bases from J, the junction contained 5 bases not matched to a gene. The CDR3 spans 17 residues. Germline lookup yields CDR1 MDHEN and CDR2 SYDVKM. For the CDR3, the DNA is TGTGCCAGCAGTTTGGGGACAGGGGTTTATAGCAATCAGCCCCAGCATTTT. It codes for CASSLGTGVYSNQPQHF.

Remarks on this clone: Other DNA sequences in the sample encode the same CDR3. This sequence joins TRBV18 and TRBJ1-5; D ambiguous. This CDR3 is built from 13 residues. With 6 bases removed from V and 4 bases from J, the gap between germline ends came to 10 bases. Germline CDR1 is KGHSH and CDR2 is LQKENI. This CDR3 is CASSRTENQPQHF. The DNA of the CDR3 is TGTGCCAGCTCCCGGACGGAAAATCAGCCCCAGCATTTT.

This sequence joins TRBV20-1 and TRBJ2-1; possibly TRBD2 for D (6 bases). Germline lookup yields CDR1 DFQATT and CDR2 SNEGSKA (reference sequence). CDR3 length equals 11 residues. The germline V and J ends were trimmed by 4 bases and 8 bases, with 9 bases remaining between them. The CDR3 loop reads CSAILADEQFF. For the CDR3, the DNA is TGCAGTGCTATACTAGCTGATGAGCAGTTCTTC.

The chain is built from TRBV6-1 and TRBJ1-1; tentatively, D is TRBD1 (6 bases). The length of the CDR3 is 14 residues. Trimming shortened V by 7 bases and J by 1 base, and 13 bases separated the two germline ends. Germline-derived CDR1 and CDR2 are MNHNS and SASEGT. The CDR3 loop is CASTYRDTNTEAFF. The CDR3, as DNA: TGTGCCAGCACCTACCGGGACACGAACACTGAAGCTTTCTTT.

As regards this clone: This specimen includes other DNA sequences encoding the same CDR3. This chain uses TRBV6-5 with TRBJ1-4; TRBD1 matches 8 bases. CDR1 MNHEY and CDR2 SVGAGI come from the germline V gene. V was pared by 0 bases and J by 5 bases, with 2 bases of the junction left unmatched. The CDR3 is made up of 15 amino acids. This CDR3 reads CASSYSGTGNEKLFF. DNA for the CDR3: TGTGCCAGCAGTTACTCCGGGACAGGAAATGAAAAACTGTTTTTT.

This chain links TRBV4-1 with TRBJ1-3; 9 bases map to TRBD1. The CDR3 consists of 16 residues. Looked up from germline, CDR1 is MGHRA and CDR2 is YSYEKL. After removal of 2 bases from V and 3 bases from J, the junction contained 5 bases not matched to a gene. CDR3 sequence reads: CASSQPTGGRGNTIYF. CDR3 coding DNA: TGCGCCAGCAGCCAACCGACAGGGGGACGTGGAAACACCATATATTTT.

V usage is TRBV7-8 and J usage is TRBJ1-5, with 7 bases aligning to TRBD1. The length of the CDR3 is 16 residues. Germline V gives CDR1 SGHVS, CDR2 FQNEAQ. With 2 bases clipped from V and 2 bases from J, the junction kept 6 bases outside the gene matches. The CDR3 DNA reads TGTGCCAGCAGCTTATCCTCCACAGGGGGCAATCAGCCCCAGCATTTT. This gives the protein CASSLSSTGGNQPQHF.

The J gene is TRBJ1-6, the V gene TRBV11-2; D not certain. This CDR3 has 15 amino acids. CDR1 SGHAT and CDR2 FQNNGV come from the germline V gene. The V and J ends lost 0 bases and 10 bases respectively, with 13 bases between them. The CDR3 reads CASSLDLGRSSPLHF. The DNA of the CDR3 is TGTGCCAGCAGCTTAGATCTCGGCAGAAGCTCACCCCTCCACTTT.

The V gene is TRBV28, the J gene TRBJ1-1; D remains ambiguous. Germline loops: CDR1 MDHEN, CDR2 SYDVKM. The CDR3 extends over 10 amino acids. Trimming stripped 7 bases from V and 5 bases from J, with 5 bases between. CDR3 loop: CASMGTEAFF. In DNA form, the CDR3 reads TGTGCCAGCATGGGTACTGAAGCTTTCTTT.

A single count supports this clone. The chain uses TRBV5-1 and TRBJ1-1; perhaps TRBD1 as D (5 bases). Germline V CDR1 and CDR2: SGHRS, YFSETQ. V lost 0 bases, J lost 1 base, and 7 bases lay in between. The CDR3 contains 14 residues. The CDR3 region is CASSLVRANTEAFF. CDR3 bases: TGCGCCAGCAGCTTGGTCAGGGCGAACACTGAAGCTTTCTTT.

This clone is a singleton in its sample. Other DNA sequences from this sample encode an identical CDR3 as well. J is TRBJ1-5 and V is TRBV6-6; D remains unclear. CDR3 length: 13 residues. The V gene lost 2 bases and the J gene lost 0 bases, with 2 bases spanning the gap. Germline V gene sequence: CDR1 MNHNY, CDR2 SVGAGI (reference sequence). The CDR3 sequence is CASSYSSNQPQHF. Here the CDR3 DNA reads TGTGCCAGCAGTTACAGTAGCAATCAGCCCCAGCATTTT.

The chain combines TRBV6-1 with TRBJ1-5; 9 positions match TRBD1. Germline-derived CDR1 and CDR2 are MNHNS and SASEGT. V was pared by 7 bases and J by 5 bases, with 9 bases of the junction left unmatched. This CDR3 comprises 15 residues. In DNA, the CDR3 is TGTGCCAGCAACCAGGACAGGGGAAAAGATCAGCCCCAGCATTTT. It codes for CASNQDRGKDQPQHF.

The V call is TRBV5-8, the J call TRBJ2-2, with 9 bases identical to TRBD1. This CDR3 has 17 residues. Germline values: CDR1 SGHTS, CDR2 YDEGEE. J was trimmed by 2 bases and V by 2 bases; bases with no gene match: 7. The CDR3 region is CASSLTGGSRNTGELFF. In DNA, the CDR3 is TGTGCCAGCAGCTTAACAGGGGGCTCAAGAAACACCGGGGAGCTGTTTTTT.

The chain employs TRBV6-1 and TRBJ1-5; D gene uncertain. CDR3 length: 14 residues. Germline-derived CDR1 and CDR2 are MNHNS and SASEGT. Trimming took 5 bases from V and 7 from J, leaving 15 bases between them. Here the CDR3 reads CASSPNTGYQPQHF. The CDR3 DNA follows: TGTGCCAGCAGTCCAAATACGGGGTACCAGCCCCAGCATTTT.

The chain employs TRBV10-2 and TRBJ1-2; 7 positions agree with TRBD1. Germline CDR1 is WSHSY and CDR2 is SAAADI. The CDR3 consists of 15 residues. J was trimmed by 0 bases and V by 3 bases; bases with no gene match: 4. The chain's CDR3 is CASSDRGIPNYGYTF. The CDR3 DNA reads TGCGCCAGCAGTGACAGGGGGATCCCTAACTATGGCTACACCTTC.

The CDR3 DNA is TGCGCCAGCAGCAAGACTAGCGCTAGCTCCTACGAGCAGTACTTC. Translation gives CASSKTSASSYEQYF. The chain combines TRBV5-1 with TRBJ2-7; 8 bases fit TRBD2. V trimming: 4 bases; J trimming: 0 bases; junction bases outside the gene matches: 6. Per germline, CDR1 SGHRS and CDR2 YFSETQ. This CDR3 has 15 amino acids.

V and J are TRBV18 and TRBJ2-2, with a possible D match to TRBD2 (5 bases). Germline values: CDR1 KGHSH, CDR2 LQKENI. V lost 3 bases, J lost 0 bases, and 8 bases lay in between. This CDR3 is built from 15 residues. This CDR3 is CASSPTGANTGELFF. Here the CDR3 DNA reads TGTGCCAGCTCACCCACCGGGGCGAACACCGGGGAGCTGTTTTTT.

The chain carries TRBV5-1 and TRBJ2-7, with a weak D call TRBD1 (6 bases). The V end was cut by 0 bases, the J end by 0 bases, with 13 bases between. This CDR3 spans 16 amino acids. CDR1 SGHRS and CDR2 YFSETQ come from the germline V gene. The CDR3 protein is CASSLGGQPSSYEQYF. The DNA of the CDR3 is TGCGCCAGCAGCTTGGGGGGACAACCAAGCTCCTACGAGCAGTACTTC.

This clone was recorded once. The genes are TRBV29-1 and TRBJ2-3; 14 nucleotides agree with TRBD2. The CDR3 loop spans 18 amino acids. Germline loops: CDR1 SQVTM, CDR2 ANQGSEA. With V trimmed by 1 base and J by 3 bases, 9 bases remained unmatched. CDR3 in DNA: TGCAGCGTTGAAGTTTTTCGGACTAGCGGGAGGCTAACAGATACGCAGTATTTT. This encodes CSVEVFRTSGRLTDTQYF.

This chain connects TRBV15 to TRBJ2-3; D is unclear. The germline V and J ends were trimmed by 0 bases and 3 bases, with 4 bases remaining between them. CDR1 and CDR2 from the germline V gene are LNHNV and YYDKDF (reference sequence). The CDR3 extends over 13 amino acids. CDR3 bases: TGTGCCACCAGCAGAGATCGAACAGATACGCAGTATTTT. This codes for CATSRDRTDTQYF.

The CDR3 is CASSRGQGQNTYEQYF. The CDR3 region has the DNA TGTGCCAGCAGCCGGGGACAGGGGCAAAATACATACGAGCAGTACTTC. The rearrangement uses TRBV5-4 and TRBJ2-7; TRBD1 matches 10 bases. The CDR3 loop spans 16 amino acids. V was clipped by 4 bases and J by 4 bases; unmatched bases: 11. Per germline, CDR1 SGHNT and CDR2 YYREEE (reference sequence).